These T cell receptor beta chains were read from a single sample in a study of cytomegalovirus exposure and HLA in healthy donors. Some clones are missing from TCRdb's copy, which holds only in-frame ones; the method was immunoSEQ multiplex PCR. Of some 150,000 clones in the sample, 75% to 85% were seen once. The sequenced sample consisted of PBMCs. The source of these receptors is a middle-aged woman in good health and CMV-seronegative. Both conserved end residues are part of each CDR3. The D gene is left open where the match is weak. The listing skips clone size in some rows; elsewhere it reads once, few, many or a size class.

clone size	J gene	V gene	D gene	CDR3 DNA	CDR3 protein
few	TRBJ1-1	TRBV6-1	.	TGTGCCAGCAGTCGGGAGGGTTGGACTGAAGCTTTCTTT	CASSREGWTEAFF
once	TRBJ2-1	TRBV28	TRBD2	TGTGCCAGCAGTTTCGGCGGGGGCAATGAGCAGTTCTTC	CASSFGGGNEQFF
.	TRBJ1-2	TRBV2	.	TGTGCCAGCAGTGGTATAGCAGCTATTAACTATGGCTACACCTTC	CASSGIAAINYGYTF
.	TRBJ2-7	TRBV29-1	.	TGCAGCGTTGTTCCCAGGGATAGCTACGAGCAGTACTTC	CSVVPRDSYEQYF
.	TRBJ1-5	TRBV19	.	TGTGCCAGTAGTAGCCACCGGGACTCTCTGAGGGTTAGCAATCAGCCCCAGCATTTT	CASSSHRDSLRVSNQPQHF
.	TRBJ1-1	TRBV23-1	.	TGCGCCAGCCCCCGGGGGGGTGGAGAAGCTTTCTTT	CASPRGGGEAFF
.	TRBJ1-1	TRBV7-3	.	TGTGCCAGCAGCCCGGGACATCTGAACACTGAAGCTTTCTTT	CASSPGHLNTEAFF
.	TRBJ1-1	TRBV10-3	TRBD1	TGTGCCATCAGGGGACAGGGGGTGACTGAAGCTTTCTTT	CAIRGQGVTEAFF
.	TRBJ2-2	TRBV11-3	.	TGTGCCAGCAGCTCCCCCCCGTCCGGGGAGCTGTTTTTT	CASSSPPSGELFF
.	TRBJ1-1	TRBV5-1	.	TGCGCCAGCAGCTCAGACAGGCCCCGGAGTGAAGCTTTCTTT	CASSSDRPRSEAFF
.	TRBJ1-2	TRBV28	TRBD1	TGTGCCAGCAGTTCCGGGACAGGAGCGTATGGCTACACCTTC	CASSSGTGAYGYTF
.	TRBJ2-1	TRBV9	TRBD1	TGTGCCAGCAGCTTCAGGACAGGTTCCCGCCTATACAATGAGCAGTTCTTC	CASSFRTGSRLYNEQFF
few	TRBJ2-3	TRBV6-4	.	TGTGCCAGCAGTTTTAATGGGGGGACAGATACGCAGTATTTT	CASSFNGGTDTQYF
few	TRBJ1-1	TRBV5-1	.	TGCGCCAGTGGCCGGGAGAACACTGAAGCTTTCTTT	CASGRENTEAFF
.	TRBJ1-4	TRBV7-6	TRBD1	TGTGCCAGCAGCACCCCACAGGGGCTTAATGAAAAACTGTTTTTT	CASSTPQGLNEKLFF